A selection of T cell receptor beta chains follows, all from one sample in a study of long-term antiretroviral therapy in people with HIV. Method: immunoSEQ multiplex PCR; TCRdb's copy keeps in-frame clones and lacks some. The sample lists approximately 41,000 clones; over 75% were seen once. Specimen: unsorted PBMCs, collected 1.5 years after starting antiretroviral therapy. The receptor source for this set is a man aged 18 to 30 with HIV. Both conserved end residues are part of each CDR3. D genes are given only for firm matches. Rows give clone size only sometimes, using once, few, many, or a class for an expanded clone.

clone size,V gene,J gene,D gene,CDR3 length,CDR3 DNA,CDR3 protein
NA,TRBV5-4,TRBJ2-1,NA,14,TGTGCCAGCAGCCTTGAAATTGGCGGCAATGAGCAGTTCTTC,CASSLEIGGNEQFF
NA,TRBV7-9,TRBJ1-1,TRBD1,15,TGTGCCAGCAGCCAGAGGGACAGGGGAGACACTGAAGCTTTCTTT,CASSQRDRGDTEAFF
NA,TRBV7-9,TRBJ2-7,NA,11,TGTGCCAGCAGCTTAGCGGAAGAGCAGTACTTC,CASSLAEEQYF
few,TRBV29-1,TRBJ1-2,NA,15,TGCAGCGTTGGGGGCAGGGGCCCGCCTAACTATGGCTACACCTTC,CSVGGRGPPNYGYTF
NA,TRBV27,TRBJ2-7,TRBD1,14,TGTGCCAGCACATCCCTGACAGGGCCCTACGAGCAGTACTTC,CASTSLTGPYEQYF
NA,TRBV4-1,TRBJ2-7,NA,15,TGCGCCAGCAGCCAAGATAGGTACGGAACCTACGAGCAGTACTTC,CASSQDRYGTYEQYF
NA,TRBV30,TRBJ2-7,TRBD1,13,TGTGCCTGGAGTGTAGACAGGGCCCACGAGCAGTACTTC,CAWSVDRAHEQYF
NA,TRBV18,TRBJ1-4,NA,14,TGTGCCAGCTCAACAGGTGGGGGCCGCGAAAAACTGTTTTTT,CASSTGGGREKLFF
NA,TRBV7-9,TRBJ2-3,NA,11,TGTGCCAGCAGCTCTATGGCTACGCAGTATTTT,CASSSMATQYF
NA,TRBV30,TRBJ1-2,NA,12,TGTGCCTGGGCAGCGCAAAACTATGGCTACACCTTC,CAWAAQNYGYTF
NA,TRBV27,TRBJ1-2,TRBD1,17,TGTGCCAGCAGTTTAAAAGGGACAGGGGATTTCACCTATGGCTACACCTTC,CASSLKGTGDFTYGYTF
NA,TRBV5-4,TRBJ2-1,NA,13,TGTGCCAGCAGCTCCCTAAGTGGGTATGAGCAGTTCTTC,CASSSLSGYEQFF
few,TRBV6-5,TRBJ2-1,NA,15,TGTGCCAGCAGTTACGGGCAGCGGCAGGCGAATGAGCAGTTCTTC,CASSYGQRQANEQFF
NA,TRBV5-5,TRBJ1-2,NA,13,TGTGCCAGCAGTTACGACCTGAACTATGGCTACACCTTC,CASSYDLNYGYTF
NA,TRBV29-1,TRBJ2-1,TRBD2,13,TGCAGCGGGTCGGGGACTAGTTCGTGGGAGCAGTTCTTC,CSGSGTSSWEQFF
NA,TRBV5-6,TRBJ1-2,NA,14,TGTGCCAGCAGCGTCGGGGGGAGAGGCTATGGCTACACCTTC,CASSVGGRGYGYTF
once,TRBV5-1,TRBJ1-4,NA,14,TGCGCCAGCAGCCGGGGAGCAACTAATGAAAAACTGTTTTTT,CASSRGATNEKLFF
once,TRBV9,TRBJ2-5,TRBD2,14,TGTGCCAGCAGCGTAAGCGGGAGTACCGAGACCCAGTACTTC,CASSVSGSTETQYF
NA,TRBV15,TRBJ2-7,NA,12,TGTGCCACCAGCGATGGGTACTACGAGCAGTACTTC,CATSDGYYEQYF
NA,TRBV28,TRBJ2-5,TRBD1,18,TGTGCCAGCAGTTTAACCACAGGGGGCGCGGTGTGGCAAGAGACCCAGTACTTC,CASSLTTGGAVWQETQYF
once,TRBV5-1,TRBJ1-5,NA,15,TGCGCCAGCAGGGAGGGAACAGGTGTAAATCAGCCCCAGCATTTT,CASREGTGVNQPQHF
NA,TRBV25-1,TRBJ2-1,TRBD1,15,TGTGCCAGCAGTCCTTGGACAGGAACGAGGGTTGAGCAGTTCTTC,CASSPWTGTRVEQFF
NA,TRBV9,TRBJ2-2,NA,14,TGTGCCAGCAGCGTAGTAAAGAACACCGGGGAGCTGTTTTTT,CASSVVKNTGELFF
NA,TRBV19,TRBJ1-2,TRBD1,13,TGTGCCAGTGCCAGGGGGGGGATCTATGGCTACACCTTC,CASARGGIYGYTF
NA,TRBV7-2,TRBJ1-2,NA,11,TGTGCCAGCAGAGGATTAAGTGGCTACACCTTC,CASRGLSGYTF
NA,TRBV29-1,TRBJ1-5,NA,12,TGCAGCGTGGGGTATAGCAATCAGCCCCAGCATTTT,CSVGYSNQPQHF
NA,TRBV7-2,TRBJ2-5,NA,14,TGTGCCAGCAGCATAAACCAGAGCCCGGGGACCCAGTACTTC,CASSINQSPGTQYF
NA,TRBV2,TRBJ2-2,NA,13,TGTGCCAGCACACCGGGGTGGGGCGGGGAGCTGTTTTTT,CASTPGWGGELFF
few,TRBV5-4,TRBJ1-2,NA,15,TGTGCCAGCAGCAATGGCCCCAGCAACACCTTTGGCTACACCTTC,CASSNGPSNTFGYTF
NA,TRBV15,TRBJ1-5,NA,17,TGTGCCACCAGCAGAGATCGGTTAGAAACTAGCAATCAGCCCCAGCATTTT,CATSRDRLETSNQPQHF
NA,TRBV10-1,TRBJ2-7,NA,17,TGCGCCAGCAGTGAGTTGGTTTTACGTGGGGCCTCCTACGAGCAGTACTTC,CASSELVLRGASYEQYF
NA,TRBV7-9,TRBJ1-3,NA,18,TGTGCCAGCAGCTTAGTGGGCATCCAGCCACTATCTGGAAACACCATATATTTT,CASSLVGIQPLSGNTIYF
NA,TRBV7-2,TRBJ1-5,TRBD1,15,TGTGCCAGCAGCTCGACAGGGGATAGCAATCAGCCCCAGCATTTT,CASSSTGDSNQPQHF
NA,TRBV7-9,TRBJ2-7,NA,14,TGTGCCAGCAGCTTACTTCGGGAACTGACTGAGCAGTACTTC,CASSLLRELTEQYF
NA,TRBV7-3,TRBJ2-6,TRBD1,16,TGTGCCAGCAGCCAACGTCAGGGGGCTGGGGCCAACGTCCTGACTTTC,CASSQRQGAGANVLTF
few,TRBV28,TRBJ1-2,NA,11,TGTGCCAGCAGTCCGGACTATGGCTACACCTTC,CASSPDYGYTF
NA,TRBV11-2,TRBJ2-1,TRBD1,13,TGTGCCAGCAGCCCAAGACAGGGATATGAGCAGTTCTTC,CASSPRQGYEQFF
NA,TRBV11-2,TRBJ2-5,TRBD2,15,TGTGCCAGCAGCTTATGGACTAGCGGCGGAGAGACCCAGTACTTC,CASSLWTSGGETQYF
NA,TRBV19,TRBJ1-5,NA,12,TGTGCCAGTAGTATAGAGAGTCAGCCCCAGCATTTT,CASSIESQPQHF
few,TRBV7-9,TRBJ1-2,NA,13,TGTGCCAGCAGCCTACAAGGAGTCTATGGCTACACCTTC,CASSLQGVYGYTF
few,TRBV5-5,TRBJ2-7,TRBD1,14,TGTGCCAGCAGCAGAAAACAGGGGTACTACGAGCAGTACTTC,CASSRKQGYYEQYF
once,TRBV21-1,TRBJ2-7,NA,15,TGTGCCAGCAGCAAAGATTACAGGGACTACTACGAGCAGTACTTC,CASSKDYRDYYEQYF
NA,TRBV11-3,TRBJ2-2,NA,11,TGTGCCAGCAGGGGAATCGGGGAGCTGTTTTTT,CASRGIGELFF
once,TRBV28,TRBJ2-3,NA,14,TGTGCCAGCAGTCTCCTAGGGGTCACAGATACGCAGTATTTT,CASSLLGVTDTQYF
NA,TRBV7-3,TRBJ2-2,NA,14,TGTGCCAGCAGCCTCGGGGTTACCACCGGGGAGCTGTTTTTT,CASSLGVTTGELFF
NA,TRBV28,TRBJ2-1,NA,14,TGTGCCAGCAGTTCGGTCGTCGGGAACAATGAGCAGTTCTTC,CASSSVVGNNEQFF
NA,TRBV5-6,TRBJ1-1,NA,13,TGTGCCAGCAGCTTGGATGAAAGAACTGAAGCTTTCTTT,CASSLDERTEAFF
NA,TRBV4-1,TRBJ2-7,TRBD2,15,TGCGCCAGCAGCCAAGGGCGGGGGGCTGGCTACGAGCAGTACTTC,CASSQGRGAGYEQYF
NA,TRBV28,TRBJ2-3,NA,17,TGTGCCAGCAGTGCCAGGGGCGCGGGAGCTTTCACAGATACGCAGTATTTT,CASSARGAGAFTDTQYF
NA,TRBV7-8,TRBJ1-4,NA,16,TGTGCCAGCAGCTTAGGGACAGTAGCAACTAATGAAAAACTGTTTTTT,CASSLGTVATNEKLFF